This is a list of T cell receptor beta chains from one sample in a study of T cells in Graves' hyperthyroidism and ophthalmopathy. TCRdb reprocessed the multiplex PCR reads via MiXCR and lists one record per CDR3 protein. The sample includes over 250,000 distinct CDR3 sequences, about 20% of them seen just once. The sample was blood. The receptor set was obtained from a man younger than 40 with Graves' ophthalmopathy. CDR3s include the opening cysteine and the closing phenylalanine or tryptophan. Fields, in order: V gene, J gene, clone size, D gene, CDR3 protein, CDR3 DNA. A D gene is named only where the DNA matches it firmly. Clone size, where shown, is once, few, many, or a class for clones that have expanded.

TRBV18	TRBJ2-2	many	-	CASSPRVTGELFF	TGTGCCAGCTCACCGAGGGTAACCGGGGAGCTGTTTTTT
TRBV6-1	TRBJ2-3	-	-	CASRRDPRTDTQYF	TGTGCCAGCAGACGCGATCCGCGCACAGATACGCAGTATTTT
TRBV3-1	TRBJ2-2	few	-	CASSRTGGGTNTGELFF	TGTGCCAGCAGCCGCACAGGGGGAGGGACAAACACCGGGGAGCTGTTTTTT
TRBV18	TRBJ2-1	-	TRBD2	CASSPLPSGGRNEQFF	TGTGCCAGCTCACCACTCCCTAGCGGGGGGAGGAATGAGCAGTTCTTC
TRBV11-2	TRBJ1-2	once	-	CASSPPDNPSYGYTF	TGTGCCAGCAGCCCCCCGGACAACCCCTCCTATGGCTACACCTTC
TRBV19	TRBJ2-3	-	-	CASSDKGGSQADTQYF	TGTGCCAGTAGTGACAAGGGGGGGTCCCAGGCAGATACGCAGTATTTT
TRBV5-1	TRBJ2-3	many	-	CASSINPPPTDTQYF	TGCGCCAGCTCGATCAACCCACCCCCCACAGATACGCAGTATTTT
TRBV6-1	TRBJ1-2	few	TRBD1	CASTGGSGYTF	TGTGCCAGCACAGGGGGCAGTGGCTACACCTTC
TRBV3-1	TRBJ2-7	many	-	CASSPRPPSYEQYF	TGTGCCAGCAGCCCCCGCCCTCCCTCCTACGAGCAGTACTTC
TRBV2	TRBJ2-7	-	-	CASSMDGFYEQYF	TGTGCCAGCAGTATGGACGGATTCTACGAGCAGTACTTC
TRBV11-2	TRBJ1-3	few	-	CASSLSRGTYSGNTIYF	TGTGCCAGCAGCCTGTCGCGGGGCACCTACTCTGGAAACACCATATATTTT
TRBV5-1	TRBJ1-2	-	TRBD1	CASTLRTGRDGYTF	TGCGCCAGCACCTTACGGACAGGGCGAGATGGCTACACCTTC
TRBV3-1	TRBJ2-2	-	TRBD2	CASSQPGLAGGNTGELFF	TGTGCCAGCAGCCAACCGGGACTAGCGGGAGGGAACACCGGGGAGCTGTTTTTT
TRBV5-1	TRBJ2-7	-	TRBD1	CASSHSGTGYYYEQYF	TGCGCCAGCAGCCATTCCGGGACAGGGTACTACTACGAGCAGTACTTC
TRBV10-3	TRBJ2-5	-	TRBD1	CATGTGDSQETQYF	TGTGCCACCGGGACAGGAGACAGCCAAGAGACCCAGTACTTC
TRBV2	TRBJ2-7	many	-	CASSDAQGNYEQYF	TGTGCCAGCAGTGATGCTCAGGGCAACTACGAGCAGTACTTC
TRBV11-1	TRBJ2-5	-	TRBD2	CASRMTSDQETQYF	TGTGCCAGCAGGATGACTAGCGACCAAGAGACCCAGTACTTC
TRBV7-8	TRBJ2-2	-	-	CASSPLTASNTGELFF	TGTGCCAGCAGCCCCTTGACGGCGTCGAACACCGGGGAGCTGTTTTTT
TRBV3-1	TRBJ2-7	many	-	CASSQGLRRAPGYEQYF	TGTGCCAGCAGCCAAGGCCTGCGTCGTGCCCCCGGCTACGAGCAGTACTTC
TRBV11-2	TRBJ2-5	many	TRBD2	CASSSGLAGQETQYF	TGTGCCAGCAGCTCGGGACTAGCGGGCCAAGAGACCCAGTACTTC
TRBV6-2/TRBV6-3	TRBJ2-7	-	-	CASRVKWESYEQYF	TGTGCCAGCAGGGTAAAGTGGGAGAGCTACGAGCAGTACTTC
TRBV3-1	TRBJ2-1	many	-	CASSPSANEQFF	TGTGCCAGCAGCCCATCGGCCAATGAGCAGTTCTTC
TRBV20-1	TRBJ2-5	once	TRBD1	CSAITGVETQYF	TGCAGTGCTATAACAGGGGTGGAGACCCAGTACTTC
TRBV6-2/TRBV6-3	TRBJ2-7	few	-	CASSWRGGEQYF	TGTGCCAGCAGTTGGAGGGGCGGCGAGCAGTACTTC
TRBV29-1	TRBJ2-7	many	TRBD1	CSVNRDRGLGHEQYF	TGCAGCGTCAACCGGGACAGGGGGCTTGGTCACGAGCAGTACTTC
TRBV7-2	TRBJ2-1	-	-	CASSLAAPDYNEQFF	TGTGCCAGCAGCTTAGCGGCCCCAGACTACAATGAGCAGTTCTTC
TRBV11-1	TRBJ2-1	-	TRBD2	CASSFRTSGSDEQFF	TGTGCCAGCAGCTTCCGAACTAGCGGGAGCGATGAGCAGTTCTTC
TRBV10-3	TRBJ2-3	-	TRBD2	CATSERENADTQYF	TGTGCCACCTCTGAGCGGGAGAACGCAGATACGCAGTATTTT
TRBV27	TRBJ2-7	many	TRBD2	CATLSAPRDYRHEQYF	TGTGCCACTCTTTCAGCCCCCCGGGACTATAGACACGAGCAGTACTTC
TRBV12-3/TRBV12-4	TRBJ2-7	few	-	CASSSSDRYSYEQYF	TGTGCCAGCAGCTCCTCAGACAGGTACTCCTACGAGCAGTACTTC
TRBV20-1	TRBJ2-7	few	TRBD2	CSASQSRLAGGTYEQYF	TGCAGTGCTTCTCAATCCCGACTAGCGGGAGGAACCTACGAGCAGTACTTC
TRBV28	TRBJ1-3	-	-	CASRGADTIYF	TGTGCCAGCCGGGGGGCAGACACCATATATTTT
TRBV19	TRBJ1-2	-	-	CASVTSGSYGYTF	TGTGCCAGCGTGACGTCAGGCTCCTATGGCTACACCTTC
TRBV7-2	TRBJ2-7	-	-	CASSYDRSSYNEQYF	TGTGCCAGCAGCTACGACAGGAGCTCCTACAATGAGCAGTACTTC
TRBV29-1	TRBJ2-1	few	TRBD2	CSVEGLGGSAYNEQFF	TGCAGCGTCGAGGGGCTGGGCGGGAGTGCCTACAATGAGCAGTTCTTC
TRBV15	TRBJ1-5	-	-	CATSRVGNQPQHF	TGTGCCACCAGCAGAGTCGGCAATCAGCCCCAGCATTTT
TRBV7-2	TRBJ2-3	many	-	CASSPERRTDTQYF	TGTGCCAGCAGCCCGGAGAGGAGGACAGATACGCAGTATTTT
TRBV20-1	TRBJ1-1	many	-	CSAREMGKTNTEAFF	TGCAGTGCTAGAGAGATGGGAAAAACGAACACTGAAGCTTTCTTT
TRBV12-5	TRBJ2-5	many	TRBD1	CASGLPGTGAGETQYF	TGTGCTAGTGGTTTGCCCGGAACAGGGGCTGGAGAGACCCAGTACTTC
TRBV28	TRBJ1-1	few	TRBD1	CASSFARGHTEAFF	TGTGCCAGCAGTTTTGCCAGGGGGCACACTGAAGCTTTCTTT
TRBV11-1	TRBJ2-2	many	-	CASSLTRTGELFF	TGTGCCAGCAGCTTAACGCGGACCGGGGAGCTGTTTTTT
TRBV28	TRBJ1-1	many	-	CASRGVGRSNTEAFF	TGTGCCAGCAGGGGGGTAGGGCGGTCGAACACTGAAGCTTTCTTT
TRBV24-1	TRBJ2-4	-	-	CATSEAGRGNKNIRYF	TGTGCCACCAGTGAAGCCGGGAGAGGGAACAAAAACATTCGGTACTTC